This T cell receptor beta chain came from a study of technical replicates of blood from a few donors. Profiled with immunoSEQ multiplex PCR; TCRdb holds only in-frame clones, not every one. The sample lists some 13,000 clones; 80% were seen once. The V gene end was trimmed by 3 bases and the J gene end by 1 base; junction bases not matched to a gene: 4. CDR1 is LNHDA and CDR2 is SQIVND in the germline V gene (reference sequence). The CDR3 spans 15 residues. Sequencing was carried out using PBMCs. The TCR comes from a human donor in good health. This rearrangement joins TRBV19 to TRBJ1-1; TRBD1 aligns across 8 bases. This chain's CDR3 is CASSIRGQANTEAFF. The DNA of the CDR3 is TGTGCCAGTAGTATCAGGGGACAGGCGAACACTGAAGCTTTCTTT.